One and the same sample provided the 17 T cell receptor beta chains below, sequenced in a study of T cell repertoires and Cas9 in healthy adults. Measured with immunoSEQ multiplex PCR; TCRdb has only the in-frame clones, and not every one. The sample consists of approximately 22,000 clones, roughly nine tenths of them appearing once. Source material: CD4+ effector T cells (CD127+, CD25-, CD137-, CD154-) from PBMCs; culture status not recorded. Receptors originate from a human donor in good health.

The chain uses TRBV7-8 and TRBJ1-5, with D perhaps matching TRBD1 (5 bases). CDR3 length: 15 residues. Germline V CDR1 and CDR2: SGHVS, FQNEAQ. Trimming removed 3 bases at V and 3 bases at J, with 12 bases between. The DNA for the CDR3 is TGTGCCAGCAGCTTCGACAGACTCACCAATCAGCCCCAGCATTTT. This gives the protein CASSFDRLTNQPQHF.

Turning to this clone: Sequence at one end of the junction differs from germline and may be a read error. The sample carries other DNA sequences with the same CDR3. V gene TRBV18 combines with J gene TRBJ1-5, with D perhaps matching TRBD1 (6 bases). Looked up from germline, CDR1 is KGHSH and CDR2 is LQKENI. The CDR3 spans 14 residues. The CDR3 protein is CASSPGGGGQPQHF. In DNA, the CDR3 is TGCGCCAGCTCACCGGGCGGGGGCGGGCAGCCCCAGCATTTT.

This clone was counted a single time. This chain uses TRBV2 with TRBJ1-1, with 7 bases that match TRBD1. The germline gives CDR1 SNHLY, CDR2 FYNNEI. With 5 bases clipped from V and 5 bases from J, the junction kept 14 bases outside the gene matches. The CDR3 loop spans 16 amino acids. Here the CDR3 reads CASSKLRQGRGTEAFF. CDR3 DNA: TGTGCCAGCAGTAAACTACGACAGGGAAGAGGAACTGAAGCTTTCTTT.

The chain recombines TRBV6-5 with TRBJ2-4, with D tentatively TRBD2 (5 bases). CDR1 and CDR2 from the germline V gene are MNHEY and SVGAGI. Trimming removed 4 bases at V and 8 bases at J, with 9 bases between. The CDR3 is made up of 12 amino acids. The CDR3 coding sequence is TGTGCCAGCAGTTCGGGGTTGGACATTCAGTACTTC. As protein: CASSSGLDIQYF.

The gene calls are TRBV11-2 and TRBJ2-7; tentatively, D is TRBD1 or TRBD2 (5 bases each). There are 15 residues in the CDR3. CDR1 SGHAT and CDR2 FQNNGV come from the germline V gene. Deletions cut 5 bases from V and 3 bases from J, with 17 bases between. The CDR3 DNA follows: TGTGCCAGCAGCGCTGCCTCGGGACCACTCTACGAGCAGTACTTC. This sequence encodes CASSAASGPLYEQYF.

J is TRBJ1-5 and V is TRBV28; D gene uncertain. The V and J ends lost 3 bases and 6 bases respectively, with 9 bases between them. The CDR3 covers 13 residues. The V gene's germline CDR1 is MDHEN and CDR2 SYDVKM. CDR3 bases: TGTGCCAGCAGTTTCCCCGTCGCTCAGCCCCAGCATTTT. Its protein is CASSFPVAQPQHF. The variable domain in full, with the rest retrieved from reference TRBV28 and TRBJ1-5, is DVKVTQSSRYLVKRTGEKVFLECVQDMDHENMFWYRQDPGLGLRLIYFSYDVKMKEKGDIPEGYSVSREKKERFSLILESASTNQTSMYLCASSFPVAQPQHFGDGTRLSIL.

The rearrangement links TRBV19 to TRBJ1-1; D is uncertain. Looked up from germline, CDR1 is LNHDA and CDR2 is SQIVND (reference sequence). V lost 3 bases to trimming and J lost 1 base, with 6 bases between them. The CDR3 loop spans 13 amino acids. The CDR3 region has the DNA TGTGCCAGTAGTATCGGTGGGAACACTGAAGCTTTCTTT. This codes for CASSIGGNTEAFF.

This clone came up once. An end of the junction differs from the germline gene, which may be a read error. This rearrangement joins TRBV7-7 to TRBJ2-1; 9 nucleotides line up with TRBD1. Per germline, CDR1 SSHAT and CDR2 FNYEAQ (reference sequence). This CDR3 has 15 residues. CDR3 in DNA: TGTGCTAGCAGCTCGGGGACAGGGACCTACAATGAGCAGTTCTTC. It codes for CASSSGTGTYNEQFF.

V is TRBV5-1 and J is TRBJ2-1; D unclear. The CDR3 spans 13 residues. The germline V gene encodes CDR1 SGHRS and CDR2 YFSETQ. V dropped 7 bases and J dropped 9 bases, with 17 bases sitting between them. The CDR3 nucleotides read TGCGCCAGCTATATGGCCACGGTGGGTGAGCAGTTCTTC. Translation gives CASYMATVGEQFF.

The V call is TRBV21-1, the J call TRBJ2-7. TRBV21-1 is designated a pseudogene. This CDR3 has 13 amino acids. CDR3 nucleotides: TGTGCCAGCAGCCTTGGGACCTTGGGCGAGCAGTACTTC. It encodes CASSLGTLGEQYF.

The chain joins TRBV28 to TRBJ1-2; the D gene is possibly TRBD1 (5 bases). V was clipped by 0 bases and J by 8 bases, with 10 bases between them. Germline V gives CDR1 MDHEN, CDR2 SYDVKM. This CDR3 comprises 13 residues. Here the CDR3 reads CASSLWLGAGYTF. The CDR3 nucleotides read TGTGCCAGCAGTTTATGGCTCGGGGCGGGCTACACCTTC.

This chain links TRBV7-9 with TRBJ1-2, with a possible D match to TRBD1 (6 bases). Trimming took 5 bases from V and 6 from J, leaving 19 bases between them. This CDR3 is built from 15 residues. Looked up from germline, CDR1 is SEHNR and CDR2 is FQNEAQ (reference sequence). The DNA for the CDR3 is TGTGCCAGCAGCCACGAGTGGGAGGGGGGCGATGGCTACACCTTC. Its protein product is CASSHEWEGGDGYTF. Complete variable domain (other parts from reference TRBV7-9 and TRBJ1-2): DTGVSQNPRHKITKRGQNVTFRCDPISEHNRLYWYRQTLGQGPEFLTYFQNEAQLEKSRLLSDRFSAERPKGSFSTLEIQRTEQGDSAMYLCASSHEWEGGDGYTFGSGTRLTVV.

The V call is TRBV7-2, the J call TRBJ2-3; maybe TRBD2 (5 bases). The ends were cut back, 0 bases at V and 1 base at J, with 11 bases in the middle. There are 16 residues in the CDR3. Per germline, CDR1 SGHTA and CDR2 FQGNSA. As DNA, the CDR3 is TGTGCCAGCAGCTTAGCCGCCTCCGGGGGCACAGATACGCAGTATTTT. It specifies CASSLAASGGTDTQYF.

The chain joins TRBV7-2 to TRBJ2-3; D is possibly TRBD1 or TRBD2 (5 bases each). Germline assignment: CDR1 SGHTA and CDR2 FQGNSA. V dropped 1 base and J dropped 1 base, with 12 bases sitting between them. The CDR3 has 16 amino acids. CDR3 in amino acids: CASSLGRLGGTDTQYF. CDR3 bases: TGTGCCAGCAGCTTAGGTCGGCTGGGGGGCACAGATACGCAGTATTTT. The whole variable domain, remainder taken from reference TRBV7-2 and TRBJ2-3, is GAGVSQSPSNKVTEKGKDVELRCDPISGHTALYWYRQSLGQGLEFLIYFQGNSAPDKSGLPSDRFSAERTGGSVSTLTIQRTQQEDSAVYLCASSLGRLGGTDTQYFGPGTRLTVL.

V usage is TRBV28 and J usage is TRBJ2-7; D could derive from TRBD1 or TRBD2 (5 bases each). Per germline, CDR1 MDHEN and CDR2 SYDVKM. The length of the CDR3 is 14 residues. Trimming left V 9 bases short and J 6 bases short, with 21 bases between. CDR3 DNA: TGTGCCAGTATCCTTTCCGGGACCGCTACCGAGCAGTACTTC. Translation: CASILSGTATEQYF.

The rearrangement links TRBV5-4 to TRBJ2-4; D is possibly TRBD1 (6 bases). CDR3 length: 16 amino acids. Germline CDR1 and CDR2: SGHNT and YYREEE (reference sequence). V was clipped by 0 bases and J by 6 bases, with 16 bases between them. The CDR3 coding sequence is TGTGCCAGCAGCTTGGACCCTGAGGGGGAAGGAAACATTCAGTACTTC. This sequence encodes CASSLDPEGEGNIQYF.

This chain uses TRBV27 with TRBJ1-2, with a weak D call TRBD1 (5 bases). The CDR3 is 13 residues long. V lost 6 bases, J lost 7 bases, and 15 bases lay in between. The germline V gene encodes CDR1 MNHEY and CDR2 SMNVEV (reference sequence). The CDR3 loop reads CASSYTGFGGYTF. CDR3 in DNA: TGTGCCAGCAGCTATACAGGTTTTGGTGGCTACACCTTC.